The clone carrying this T cell receptor (beta chain) was observed many times. Its antigen remains unidentified. RNA transcripts gave rise to amplified TCR beta CDR3 regions. With the HTBI primer set, the TCR CDR3 went through a first round of RT-PCR. TCRdb independently ran MiXCR on the multiplex PCR reads; one entry per CDR3 protein. The sample has some 460,000 distinct CDR3 sequences, around 16% seen once. This CDR3 contains 15 residues. V lost 4 bases to trimming and J lost 9 bases; unmatched junction nucleotides: 8. Germline lookup yields CDR1 SEHNR and CDR2 FQNEAQ (reference sequence). The data originate from a study of T cells in Graves' hyperthyroidism and ophthalmopathy. Study-wide points: Most thyroid clonotypes expanded above 0.001 were also detected in blood.

No ophthalmopathy progression within 18 months constituted stable Graves' hyperthyroidism. Investigators excluded patients with uncontrolled infection, other autoimmune disease, pregnancy or lactation. Isolation of PBMCs was performed on about 9.9 ml fresh peripheral blood. This TCR came from a woman between 18 and 29 years old with Graves' hyperthyroidism. The sequencing sample was made of blood. The V and J genes are TRBV7-9 and TRBJ2-1, with 11 nucleotides matching TRBD2. As DNA, the CDR3 is TGTGCCAGCAGCTGGCCGACTAGCGGGATTAGTGAGCAGTTCTTC. This sequence encodes CASSWPTSGISEQFF.